This section outlines one T cell receptor beta chain sequence together with its context. Its antigen is not known. As to treatment: roughly 11-day PBMC culture with coronavirus spike peptide pools or control peptides (ViraFEST assay). Ahead of the COVID-19 pandemic (2011-2018), the CD4+ T cells of the unexposed donor were collected. Sequenced with the Oncomine TCR Beta short-read assay was DNA taken from cultured CD4+ T cells. The genomic DNA was obtained from cultured CD4+ T cells by extraction with the QIAamp micro DNA kit. TCRdb recomputed calls from the PCR reads with MiXCR, one row per CDR3 protein. The sample lists about 10,000 distinct CDR3 sequences; roughly 36% were seen once. This record belongs to a study of vaccination and CD4 T cells after COVID-19. Looking at the study overall: Every participant was given two doses of BNT162b2 or mRNA-1273 vaccine. Overlapping spike peptides from SARS-CoV-2, HCoV-NL63, HCoV-OC43 and HCoV-229E served to stimulate the cells.

This CDR3 has 14 residues. Germline V CDR1 and CDR2: MNHEY, SVGEGT. J gave up 7 bases and V 8 bases, and 8 bases lay outside the gene matches. This chain connects TRBV6-2 or TRBV6-3 to TRBJ1-6, with TRBD1 matching over 7 bases. Material: CD4+ T cells from blood, cultured in vitro. The origin of this receptor is a human donor in good health. Here the CDR3 DNA reads TGTGCCAGCGGGAAAACAGGGGAAAATTCACCCCTCCACTTT. Its protein product is CASGKTGENSPLHF.